This T cell receptor beta chain was recorded in a study of beta chain features in type 1 diabetes. Donors contributed one heparinised blood draw apiece, averaging around 100 mL. The whole isolated RNA underwent reverse transcription, so sequencing captured expressed TCRB transcripts. For naive, central memory and regulatory T cell samples, reads averaged around 3.8 million. Measured with immunoSEQ multiplex PCR; TCRdb has only the in-frame clones, and not every one. Of about 900,000 clones in the sample, about a sixth are singletons; the top ten hold 0.023%. The study's findings and limits: PCR might preferentially amplify shorter templates, equally in patients and controls. Comparison showed that naive, central memory and Treg TCRB repertoires appeared more similar among patients than among healthy donors.

The length of the CDR3 is 15 residues. The germline gives CDR1 MDHEN, CDR2 SYDVKM. With 5 bases clipped from V and 5 bases from J, the junction kept 6 bases outside the gene matches. As regards this clone: What it binds is unknown.

The rearrangement uses TRBV28 and TRBJ2-1; TRBD2 agrees at 10 bases. The sequenced sample was naive CD4+ T cells from blood. This sequence was found in a woman between 18 and 30 years old in good health. The CDR3 nucleotides are TGTGCCAGCAGTCTGTGGACTAGCGGCAACAATGAGCAGTTCTTC. The encoded protein is CASSLWTSGNNEQFF.